The 17 T cell receptor beta chains reported below all come from one sample, sequenced in a study of blood T cell repertoires in COVID-19 (dated by TCRdb to the early 2020s). The library was built by means of the immunoSEQ multiplex PCR assay. TCRdb holds this immuneACCESS table with in-frame rearrangements only. Some clones are missing; in checked studies, unresolved V genes explain under half, and the rest has no known cause. Across this sample there are roughly 230,000 clones, with 75% to 90% seen only once. The ten biggest clones cover 3.5% to 5.5% of the sample. The sequencing sample was made of peripheral blood. The receptors shown here come from a woman in her forties who had recovered from COVID-19.

The V and J genes are TRBV3-1 (or the pseudogene TRBV3-2) and TRBJ2-2, with D possibly TRBD2 on 5 matching bases. Trimming left V 4 bases short and J 1 base short, with 22 bases between. CDR1 and CDR2 (germline): LGHDT, YNNKEL (reference sequence). The CDR3 runs 19 residues. The CDR3 DNA reads TGTGCCAGCAGCCCTCCGCCACAGACTATCCCTCTGAACACCGGGGAGCTGTTTTTT. Its protein is CASSPPPQTIPLNTGELFF.

V gene TRBV9 combines with J gene TRBJ1-1; 8 bases are shared with TRBD1. V was pared by 0 bases and J by 4 bases, with 2 bases of the junction left unmatched. This CDR3 contains 14 residues. Germline CDR1 SGDLS, CDR2 YYNGEE. The CDR3 loop is CASSVDRGTTEAFF. Here the CDR3 DNA reads TGTGCCAGCAGCGTAGACAGGGGGACCACTGAAGCTTTCTTT.

The gene calls are TRBV5-6 and TRBJ2-2; D unresolved. The CDR3 sequence is 12 residues long. V was trimmed by 3 bases and J by 8 bases, leaving 8 bases between them. Germline V gene data show CDR1 as SGHDT and CDR2 as YYEEEE. In nucleotides, the CDR3 is TGTGCCAGCAGCTCCTTATTGGGGGAGCTGTTTTTT. This gives the protein CASSSLLGELFF.

The chain joins TRBV2 to TRBJ2-1; TRBD2 matches 10 bases. Germline-derived CDR1 and CDR2 are SNHLY and FYNNEI. This CDR3 is 14 amino acids long. The V and J ends lost 2 bases and 5 bases, in that order; junction bases with no gene match: 0. CDR3: CASSETSGDNEQFF. The CDR3 DNA reads TGTGCCAGCAGTGAAACTAGCGGGGACAATGAGCAGTTCTTC.

The chain couples TRBV20-1 to TRBJ1-1; D is possibly TRBD1 (5 bases). Germline assignment: CDR1 DFQATT and CDR2 SNEGSKA (reference sequence). V was cut by 3 bases and J by 8 bases, with 16 bases left in between. This CDR3 is built from 13 residues. The CDR3 loop is CSASLGDSFEAFF. The CDR3 DNA follows: TGCAGTGCTAGTCTCGGGGACTCGTTCGAAGCTTTCTTT.

V is TRBV19 and J is TRBJ2-1; 10 bases match TRBD2. This CDR3 spans 14 amino acids. With 7 bases clipped from V and 5 bases from J, the junction kept 5 bases outside the gene matches. Germline lookup yields CDR1 LNHDA and CDR2 SQIVND (reference sequence). The CDR3 bases are TGTGCCAGTACCGAACTAGCGGGGAACAATGAGCAGTTCTTC. It specifies CASTELAGNNEQFF.

This sequence joins TRBV6-5 and TRBJ1-6; D might be TRBD1 (5 bases). Germline V gives CDR1 MNHEY, CDR2 SVGAGI. V gave up 3 bases and J gave up 8 bases, with 14 bases separating them. The CDR3 is 15 residues long. This CDR3 reads CASSYSAGPDSPLHF. DNA of the CDR3: TGTGCCAGCAGTTATTCCGCGGGACCAGATTCACCCCTCCACTTT.

The rearrangement joins TRBV5-6 to TRBJ1-2; D might be TRBD1 (5 bases). CDR3 length: 13 residues. Trimming stripped 0 bases from V and 3 bases from J, with 6 bases between. The V gene's germline CDR1 is SGHDT and CDR2 YYEEEE. The CDR3 spells CASSLGRDYGYTF. The CDR3 nucleotides read TGTGCCAGCAGCTTGGGCAGGGACTATGGCTACACCTTC.

The genes are TRBV27 and TRBJ2-4; 9 positions agree with TRBD1. V shed 10 bases and J 9 bases; nucleotides not matched to a gene: 7. The CDR3 loop spans 12 amino acids. CDR1 is MNHEY and CDR2 is SMNVEV in the germline V gene (reference sequence). DNA of the CDR3: TGTGCCACCGAGGGACAGGGACGCATTCAGTACTTC. This sequence encodes CATEGQGRIQYF.

The gene calls are TRBV7-9 and TRBJ1-4; TRBD1 matches at 8 bases. The CDR3 has 19 amino acids. Per the germline V gene, CDR1 is SEHNR and CDR2 is FQNEAQ (reference sequence). V shed 5 bases, J shed 0 bases, and the junction held 14 bases outside the gene matches. CDR3 amino acids: CASSKDRAKVTSTNEKLFF. The CDR3 DNA follows: TGTGCCAGCAGCAAGGACAGGGCTAAAGTAACATCAACTAATGAAAAACTGTTTTTT.

This chain joins TRBV28 and TRBJ2-5; tentatively, D is TRBD2 (5 bases). The CDR3 runs 16 residues. Per germline, CDR1 MDHEN and CDR2 SYDVKM. V dropped 3 bases and J dropped 0 bases, with 14 bases sitting between them. CDR3 protein: CASSFFSGMYQETQYF. The DNA for the CDR3 is TGTGCCAGCAGTTTTTTCTCGGGAATGTACCAAGAGACCCAGTACTTC.

The rearrangement links TRBV4-3 to TRBJ2-2; TRBD2 might be the D (6 bases). Germline assignment: CDR1 LGHNA and CDR2 YSLEER. The CDR3 spans 16 residues. With 2 bases removed from V and 0 bases from J, the gap between germline ends came to 10 bases. DNA for the CDR3: TGCGCCAGCAGCCAACCGGGACTTCCGAACACCGGGGAGCTGTTTTTT. Amino acids: CASSQPGLPNTGELFF.

This rearrangement joins TRBV24-1 to TRBJ2-5; possible D gene TRBD2, 5 bases. Germline CDR1 is KGHDR and CDR2 is SFDVKD. Trimming took 7 bases from V and 4 from J, leaving 12 bases between them. CDR3 length equals 13 residues. The CDR3 DNA sequence: TGTGCCACCAGGGGCCGAGGGTCAGAGACCCAGTACTTC. It specifies CATRGRGSETQYF.

The chain combines TRBV6-5 with TRBJ1-3; D uncertain. The CDR3 has 15 amino acids. The germline V gene has CDR1 MNHEY and CDR2 SVGAGI. Trimming took 6 bases from V and 4 from J, leaving 16 bases between them. The CDR3 is CASRPPRFSGNTIYF. The CDR3 DNA is TGTGCCAGCAGACCCCCCAGGTTCTCAGGAAACACCATATATTTT.

V gene TRBV10-3 combines with J gene TRBJ1-4, with 7 bases lining up with TRBD1. This CDR3 contains 16 residues. Germline-derived CDR1 and CDR2 are ENHRY and SYGVKD. Germline trimming cut 10 bases from V and 2 bases from J; bases unmatched to any gene: 13. CDR3 region: CATRGQEVETNEKLFF. CDR3 bases: TGTGCCACCCGTGGACAGGAAGTGGAGACTAATGAAAAACTGTTTTTT.

The chain employs TRBV4-1 and TRBJ1-4; TRBD1 aligns across 8 bases. Germline lookup yields CDR1 MGHRA and CDR2 YSYEKL. This CDR3 comprises 15 residues. Trimming at V came to 2 bases and at J to 7 bases, leaving 6 bases not matched to a gene. The CDR3 nucleotides are TGCGCCAGCAGCCAACAGGGGGCAATTGGTGAAAAACTGTTTTTT. Its protein is CASSQQGAIGEKLFF.

V and J are TRBV6-2 or TRBV6-3 and TRBJ2-1; a weak D match, TRBD1 (6 bases). The length of the CDR3 is 12 residues. V was shortened by 5 bases and J by 4 bases, with 6 bases between the two germline ends. Germline CDR1 and CDR2: MNHEY and SVGEGT. CDR3 DNA: TGTGCCAGCAGTACAGGGTACAATGAGCAGTTCTTC. As protein: CASSTGYNEQFF.